Reported below is one T cell receptor beta chain. Its antigen remains unknown. The same CDR3 also results from other DNA sequences found in this sample. Naive CD4+ cells were CD45RA-selected; the remaining cells were memory. Generated by immunoSEQ multiplex PCR, the TCRdb table keeps only in-frame clones and is missing some. The sample lists about 770,000 clones; over 55% were seen once. This sample is part of a study of shared clonotypes between healthy human individuals. Study observations and caveats: Specimens sampled were limited to blood, with tissue repertoires likely differing.

The CDR3 has 15 residues. Germline V gives CDR1 SGHRS, CDR2 YFSETQ. Trimming removed 0 bases from V and 6 bases from J, with 13 bases in between. The TCR was taken from a woman in her twenties or thirties in good health. The J gene is TRBJ2-1, the V gene TRBV5-1; D perhaps matches TRBD1 (5 bases). The sequenced sample consisted of memory CD4+ T cells sorted from blood. The subset was: CD45RA-negative fraction. CDR3 sequence (DNA): TGCGCCAGCAGCTTGGGGGGCGGTGCGGTCAATGAGCAGTTCTTC. This codes for CASSLGGGAVNEQFF.